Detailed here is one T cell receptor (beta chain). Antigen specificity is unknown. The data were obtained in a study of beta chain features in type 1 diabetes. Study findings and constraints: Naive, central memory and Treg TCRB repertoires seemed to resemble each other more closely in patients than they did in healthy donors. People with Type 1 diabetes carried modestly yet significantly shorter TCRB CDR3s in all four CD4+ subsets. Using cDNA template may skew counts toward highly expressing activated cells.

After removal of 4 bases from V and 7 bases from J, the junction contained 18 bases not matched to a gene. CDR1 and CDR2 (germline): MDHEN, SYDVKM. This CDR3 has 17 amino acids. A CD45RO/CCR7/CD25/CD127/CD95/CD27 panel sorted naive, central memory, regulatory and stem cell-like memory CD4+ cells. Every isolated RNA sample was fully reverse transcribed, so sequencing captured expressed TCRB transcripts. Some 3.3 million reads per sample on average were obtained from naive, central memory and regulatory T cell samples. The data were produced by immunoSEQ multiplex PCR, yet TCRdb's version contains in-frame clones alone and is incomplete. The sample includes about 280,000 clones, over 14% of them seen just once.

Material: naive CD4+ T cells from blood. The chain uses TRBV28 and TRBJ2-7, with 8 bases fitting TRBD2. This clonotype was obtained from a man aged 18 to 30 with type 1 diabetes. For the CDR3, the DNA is TGTGCCAGCAGTTCAGTAACTAGCGGACGCTCGAAGGGTGAGCAGTACTTC. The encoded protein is CASSSVTSGRSKGEQYF.